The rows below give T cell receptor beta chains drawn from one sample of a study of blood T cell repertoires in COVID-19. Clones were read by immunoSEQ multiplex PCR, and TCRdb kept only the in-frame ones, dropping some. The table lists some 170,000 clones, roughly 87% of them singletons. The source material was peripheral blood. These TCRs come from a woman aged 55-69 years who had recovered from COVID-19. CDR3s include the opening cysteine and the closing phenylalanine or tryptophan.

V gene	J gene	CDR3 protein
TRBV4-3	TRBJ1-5	CASSQEDRKFNQPQHF
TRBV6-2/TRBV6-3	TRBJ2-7	CASSPPTGLVSF
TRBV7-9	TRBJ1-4	CASSLRQGYEKLFF
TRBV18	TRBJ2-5	CASSLGLAGNQETQYF
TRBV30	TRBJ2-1	CAWRRDRGQDNEQFF
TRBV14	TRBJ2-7	CASSLDGGRAPGAYEQYF
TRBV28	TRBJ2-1	CASSLIHGTGSYNEQFF
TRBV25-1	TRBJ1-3	CASSDPGTTGNTIYF
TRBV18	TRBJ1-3	CASSQNYGLLSGNTIYF
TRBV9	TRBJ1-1	CASSVQRSFAVTGGTEAFF
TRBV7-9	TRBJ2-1	CASSAPYRENPYNEQFF
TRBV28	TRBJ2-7	CASSFEFGRAVEQYF
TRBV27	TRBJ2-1	CASSLSGTEQFF
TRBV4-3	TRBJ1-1	CASSQVPAGVNTEAFF
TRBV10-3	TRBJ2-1	CATRAGNALYNEQFF